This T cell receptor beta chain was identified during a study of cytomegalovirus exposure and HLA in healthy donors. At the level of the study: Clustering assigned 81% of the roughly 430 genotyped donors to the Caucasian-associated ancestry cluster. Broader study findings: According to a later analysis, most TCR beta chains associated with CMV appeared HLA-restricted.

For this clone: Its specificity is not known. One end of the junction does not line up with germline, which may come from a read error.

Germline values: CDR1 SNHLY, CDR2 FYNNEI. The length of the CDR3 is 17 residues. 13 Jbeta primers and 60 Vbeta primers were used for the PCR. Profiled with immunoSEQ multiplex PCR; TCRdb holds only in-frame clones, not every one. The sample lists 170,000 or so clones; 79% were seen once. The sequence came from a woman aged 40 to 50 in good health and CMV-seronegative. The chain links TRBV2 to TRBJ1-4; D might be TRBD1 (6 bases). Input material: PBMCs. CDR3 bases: TGTGCCAGCTTGGGGGGGCTAACCTTCTCAACTAATCAAAAACTGTTTTTT. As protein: CASLGGLTFSTNQKLFF.